The 30 T cell receptor beta chains in this list originate from one sample, sequenced in a study of cytomegalovirus exposure and HLA in healthy donors. The PCR made use of 60 Vbeta and 13 Jbeta primers. Sequenced by immunoSEQ multiplex PCR; TCRdb stores in-frame clones only, minus some. Seen here are around 100,000 clones, around three quarters observed once, and the top ten hold about 3%. What was sequenced was PBMCs. The receptors originated from a woman aged 18-35 years in good health and CMV-seropositive.

The V and J genes are TRBV6-5 and TRBJ2-2, with D possibly matching TRBD2 (7 bases). The germline V and J ends were trimmed by 5 bases and 5 bases, with 15 bases remaining between them. Germline assignment: CDR1 MNHEY and CDR2 SVGAGI. The CDR3 runs 15 residues. The CDR3 loop reads CASSTGTTLTGELFF. Written as DNA, the CDR3 is TGTGCCAGCAGTACAGGGACTACCCTTACCGGGGAGCTGTTTTTT.

This sequence joins TRBV27 and TRBJ2-5; TRBD2 matches 12 bases. V shed 0 bases and J 5 bases; nucleotides not matched to a gene: 4. The CDR3 totals 16 residues. From germline, CDR1 is MNHEY and CDR2 SMNVEV (reference sequence). CDR3 loop: CASSLSTSGRTETQYF. The CDR3 DNA reads TGTGCCAGCAGTTTATCGACTAGCGGGAGAACGGAGACCCAGTACTTC.

The V call is TRBV4-2, the J call TRBJ1-2, with a weak D call TRBD1 (6 bases). Between the trimmed V and J ends, which lost 1 base and 8 bases, there was a span of 11 bases. CDR3 length equals 13 residues. Looked up from germline, CDR1 is LGHNA and CDR2 is YNFKEQ. CDR3 sequence (DNA): TGTGCCAGCAGCCAAGGGACAGAGAAAGGCTACACCTTC. This encodes CASSQGTEKGYTF.

This clone appeared a few times. The genes are TRBV14 and TRBJ1-2; TRBD1 matches 7 bases. Germline CDR1 and CDR2: SGHDN and FVKESK. The CDR3 runs 13 residues. After removal of 6 bases from V and 4 bases from J, the junction contained 5 bases not matched to a gene. The CDR3 spells CASSLQGFYGYTF. DNA for the CDR3: TGTGCCAGCAGTCTACAGGGGTTCTATGGCTACACCTTC.

Of note for this clone: At one boundary the junction diverges from the germline segment, which might be a read error. The chain employs TRBV6-4 and TRBJ2-5, with D perhaps matching TRBD2 (5 bases). The CDR3 consists of 9 residues. Germline V CDR1 and CDR2: MRHNA, SNTAGT. The CDR3: CASSNSRDF. The CDR3 DNA sequence: TGTGCCAGCAGTAACTCGCGGGACTTC.

This clone has more than one count but fewer than ten. CDR3 region: CASSLEREYNEQFF. DNA for the CDR3: TGCGCCAGCAGCTTGGAGCGGGAGTACAATGAGCAGTTCTTC. The chain uses TRBV5-1 and TRBJ2-1, with TRBD2 matching 8 bases. The junction had 0 bases not matched to a gene; V was cut back by 0 bases and J by 4 bases. The CDR3 covers 14 residues. The V gene's germline CDR1 is SGHRS and CDR2 YFSETQ.

This sequence joins TRBV6-1 and TRBJ1-2, with D hard to call. V gave up 3 bases and J gave up 7 bases, with 6 bases separating them. The germline V gene encodes CDR1 MNHNS and CDR2 SASEGT. The CDR3 is 11 residues long. Here the CDR3 reads CASSDGVGYTF. CDR3 in DNA: TGTGCCAGCAGTGACGGGGTTGGCTACACCTTC.

This rearrangement joins TRBV9 to TRBJ1-2; D is unclear. V was trimmed by 6 bases and J by 5 bases, leaving 11 bases between them. This CDR3 region has 12 residues. The germline V gene encodes CDR1 SGDLS and CDR2 YYNGEE. DNA of the CDR3: TGTGCCAGCAATAACGAGGGATATGGCTACACCTTC. Translation gives CASNNEGYGYTF.

The chain is built from TRBV5-1 and TRBJ2-6; D is possibly TRBD1 (5 bases). Between the trimmed V and J ends, which lost 1 base and 0 bases, there was a span of 5 bases. This CDR3 is built from 15 residues. Germline loops: CDR1 SGHRS, CDR2 YFSETQ. CDR3 amino acids: CASSLQGSGANVLTF. CDR3 coding DNA: TGCGCCAGCAGCTTGCAGGGCTCTGGGGCCAACGTCCTGACTTTC.

This chain links TRBV2 with TRBJ1-2; D gene ambiguous. Germline CDR1 reads SNHLY; CDR2 reads FYNNEI. Trimming pared 5 bases from V and 6 bases from J, leaving 16 bases between. This CDR3 is built from 14 residues. In DNA form, the CDR3 reads TGTGCCAGCAGTTTAGCCGAGGCCGGAGATGGCTACACCTTC. It encodes CASSLAEAGDGYTF. The full variable domain, rest sourced from reference TRBV2 and TRBJ1-2, is EPEVTQTPSHQVTQMGQEVILRCVPISNHLYFYWYRQILGQKVEFLVSFYNNEISEKSEIFDDQFSVERPDGSNFTLKIRSTKLEDSAMYFCASSLAEAGDGYTFGSGTRLTVV.

The chain joins TRBV28 to TRBJ2-7, with TRBD2 matching 11 bases. The V and J ends lost 2 bases and 3 bases, in that order; junction bases with no gene match: 21. Looked up from germline, CDR1 is MDHEN and CDR2 is SYDVKM. The CDR3 loop spans 21 amino acids. The CDR3 DNA follows: TGTGCCAGCAGTTTAAACCCCCCAATGACCCATATAGCGGGAGGGGACTACGAGCAGTACTTC. Translating it yields CASSLNPPMTHIAGGDYEQYF.

The V and J genes are TRBV20-1 and TRBJ2-7, with D uncertain. The CDR3 loop spans 11 amino acids. Per germline, CDR1 DFQATT and CDR2 SNEGSKA (reference sequence). The V gene lost 7 bases and the J gene lost 0 bases, with 7 bases spanning the gap. CDR3 protein: CSVRGSYEQYF. The CDR3 DNA is TGCAGTGTCAGAGGCTCCTACGAGCAGTACTTC.

This clone was detected only once. This sequence joins TRBV28 and TRBJ2-5; D possibly corresponds to TRBD1 (6 bases). V gave up 8 bases and J gave up 1 base, with 8 bases separating them. The germline V gene has CDR1 MDHEN and CDR2 SYDVKM. The CDR3 is 12 residues long. The CDR3 sequence is CASGTFQETQYF. CDR3 sequence (DNA): TGTGCCAGCGGGACATTCCAAGAGACCCAGTACTTC.

This clone was found once. The chain recombines TRBV30 with TRBJ1-5, with a weak D call TRBD1 (5 bases). The CDR3 sequence is 12 residues long. Per germline, CDR1 GTSNPN and CDR2 SVGIG (reference sequence). With 1 base removed from V and 7 bases from J, the gap between germline ends came to 8 bases. The DNA of the CDR3 is TGTGCCTGGAGTGGCGGGGCACAGCCCCAGCATTTT. It yields the protein CAWSGGAQPQHF.

The chain combines TRBV15 with TRBJ1-1; 8 nucleotides match TRBD1. The CDR3 has 14 amino acids. Germline CDR1 LNHNV, CDR2 YYDKDF (reference sequence). The junction had 2 bases not matched to a gene; V was cut back by 0 bases and J by 5 bases. The CDR3 protein is CATSRDRGRTEAFF. DNA of the CDR3: TGTGCCACCAGCAGAGACAGGGGGCGAACTGAAGCTTTCTTT.

The chain has TRBV6-5 and TRBJ1-6; a possible D gene is TRBD1 (5 bases). Germline loops: CDR1 MNHEY, CDR2 SVGAGI. This CDR3 spans 13 amino acids. Trimming pared 6 bases from V and 14 bases from J, leaving 17 bases between. Here the CDR3 DNA reads TGTGCCAGCAGCATCCTTGGGGGGACGACCCTCCACTTT. It translates to CASSILGGTTLHF.

The V gene is TRBV7-3, the J gene TRBJ2-7; 9 positions match TRBD1. The CDR3 consists of 13 residues. Germline assignment: CDR1 SGHTA and CDR2 FQGTGA. The V gene end was trimmed by 3 bases and the J gene end by 5 bases; junction bases not matched to a gene: 2. CDR3 nucleotides: TGTGCCAGCAGCTTGGGGGACAGGGACGAGCAGTACTTC. Translated: CASSLGDRDEQYF.

This clone has just one count. This chain joins TRBV19 and TRBJ2-1; 7 nucleotides match TRBD2. The CDR3 length is 16 residues. The V gene end was trimmed by 1 base and the J gene end by 0 bases; junction bases not matched to a gene: 3. Germline V lookup: CDR1 LNHDA, CDR2 SQIVND (reference sequence). The CDR3 nucleotides are TGTGCCAGTAGTATAGCGTCTAGCGGCTCCTACAATGAGCAGTTCTTC. It encodes CASSIASSGSYNEQFF. The full variable domain, rest sourced from reference TRBV19 and TRBJ2-1, is DGGITQSPKYLFRKEGQNVTLSCEQNLNHDAMYWYRQDPGQGLRLIYYSQIVNDFQKGDIAEGYSVSREKKESFPLTVTSAQKNPTAFYLCASSIASSGSYNEQFFGPGTRLTVL.

The rearrangement uses TRBV4-1 and TRBJ2-7, with D unclear. CDR1 is MGHRA, CDR2 YSYEKL, per germline. V lost 6 bases and J 2 bases, leaving 5 bases between the germline ends. The CDR3 is made up of 11 amino acids. For the CDR3, the DNA is TGCGCCAGCAGTAACACCTACGAGCAGTACTTC. Protein product: CASSNTYEQYF.

The rearrangement uses TRBV5-4 and TRBJ1-2; 10 nucleotides agree with TRBD1. This CDR3 spans 13 amino acids. Germline CDR1 SGHNT, CDR2 YYREEE (reference sequence). The V gene end was trimmed by 1 base and the J gene end by 8 bases; junction bases not matched to a gene: 2. The CDR3 sequence: CASSLRDRGGYTF. The CDR3 DNA sequence: TGTGCCAGCAGCTTGCGGGACAGGGGCGGCTACACCTTC. The entire variable domain, with the rest obtained from reference TRBV5-4 and TRBJ1-2, is as follows: ETGVTQSPTHLIKTRGQQVTLRCSSQSGHNTVSWYQQALGQGPQFIFQYYREEENGRGNFPPRFSGLQFPNYSSELNVNALELDDSALYLCASSLRDRGGYTFGSGTRLTVV.

The CDR3 sequence: CASSQARANGYTF. The CDR3 nucleotides are TGCGCCAGCAGCCAAGCACGAGCAAATGGCTACACCTTC. V and J are TRBV4-1 and TRBJ1-2; D unresolved. This CDR3 spans 13 amino acids. Germline loops: CDR1 MGHRA, CDR2 YSYEKL. V was shortened by 1 base and J by 6 bases, with 9 bases between the two germline ends.

This clone was recorded a few times. V gene TRBV9 combines with J gene TRBJ2-3; no firm D call. Trimming cost V 4 bases and J 2 bases, with 11 bases left between them. There are 14 residues in the CDR3. CDR1 and CDR2 (germline): SGDLS, YYNGEE. The CDR3 DNA reads TGTGCCAGCAGCTTGAGTTACTCCACAGATACGCAGTATTTT. It specifies CASSLSYSTDTQYF.

The rearrangement links TRBV28 to TRBJ1-1; 9 bases are shared with TRBD1. The germline gives CDR1 MDHEN, CDR2 SYDVKM. V trimming: 2 bases; J trimming: 3 bases; junction bases outside the gene matches: 10. CDR3 size: 17 residues. The CDR3 DNA follows: TGTGCCAGCAGTTTAGCCACAGGGGGCGGGTGGGACACTGAAGCTTTCTTT. Protein sequence: CASSLATGGGWDTEAFF. Looking up the rest from reference TRBV28 and TRBJ1-1 gives the full variable domain: DVKVTQSSRYLVKRTGEKVFLECVQDMDHENMFWYRQDPGLGLRLIYFSYDVKMKEKGDIPEGYSVSREKKERFSLILESASTNQTSMYLCASSLATGGGWDTEAFFGQGTRLTVV.

This chain joins TRBV13 and TRBJ1-1, with D tentatively TRBD1 (6 bases). This CDR3 contains 15 residues. Per the germline V gene, CDR1 is PRHDT and CDR2 is FYEKMQ (reference sequence). V lost 4 bases and J lost 5, with 17 bases in between. Here the CDR3 reads CASSSRGRRGTEAFF. CDR3 in DNA: TGTGCCAGCAGCTCGAGGGGGAGAAGGGGGACTGAAGCTTTCTTT.

The CDR3 here is CASTIPRGGAGYGYTF. The CDR3 nucleotides read TGTGCCAGCACCATTCCGAGGGGGGGTGCTGGCTATGGCTACACCTTC. The genes are TRBV6-6 and TRBJ1-2; a weak D match, TRBD1 (6 bases). Deletions cut 7 bases from V and 4 bases from J, with 22 bases between. The germline V gene has CDR1 MNHNY and CDR2 SVGAGI (reference sequence). The CDR3 runs 16 residues.

V usage is TRBV18 and J usage is TRBJ1-1; tentative D call: TRBD1 (6 bases). CDR3 length: 13 amino acids. Trimming shortened V by 2 bases and J by 7 bases, and 11 bases separated the two germline ends. Germline V lookup: CDR1 KGHSH, CDR2 LQKENI. In DNA, the CDR3 is TGTGCCAGCTCACCAGGGGGGGCGGGTGAAGCTTTCTTT. Encoded protein: CASSPGGAGEAFF.

The chain combines TRBV27 with TRBJ2-4; 8 nucleotides agree with TRBD2. Germline CDR1 and CDR2: MNHEY and SMNVEV (reference sequence). V dropped 3 bases and J dropped 10; count of bases not matched to a gene: 5. This CDR3 spans 13 amino acids. CDR3 nucleotides: TGTGCCAGCAGTTTCGTCTCGGGAGGGATTCAGTACTTC. It is translated as CASSFVSGGIQYF.

In this sample, this clone turned up a few times. This chain joins TRBV19 and TRBJ2-2; 8 positions agree with TRBD2. Germline assignment: CDR1 LNHDA and CDR2 SQIVND (reference sequence). V trimming: 0 bases; J trimming: 7 bases; junction bases outside the gene matches: 7. The CDR3 consists of 16 residues. The CDR3 DNA reads TGTGCCAGTAGTATAGACCGGGAGGGCCGTATCGGGGAGCTGTTTTTT. This encodes CASSIDREGRIGELFF.

The chain links TRBV6-4 to TRBJ2-1, with 9 positions matching TRBD2. V trimming: 3 bases; J trimming: 5 bases; junction bases outside the gene matches: 2. The CDR3 sequence is 14 residues long. Germline values: CDR1 MRHNA, CDR2 SNTAGT. CDR3 nucleotide sequence: TGTGCCAGCAGTGAAGGGACTAGCAACAATGAGCAGTTCTTC. Its protein is CASSEGTSNNEQFF.

V is TRBV11-2 and J is TRBJ1-2; 7 bases align to TRBD1. Looked up from germline, CDR1 is SGHAT and CDR2 is FQNNGV. V trimming: 4 bases; J trimming: 5 bases; junction bases outside the gene matches: 7. The CDR3 loop spans 14 amino acids. CDR3 nucleotides: TGTGCCAGCAGCTACCGACAGGGACAGTATGGCTACACCTTC. Encoded protein: CASSYRQGQYGYTF. Looking up the rest from reference TRBV11-2 and TRBJ1-2 gives the full variable domain: EAGVAQSPRYKIIEKRQSVAFWCNPISGHATLYWYQQILGQGPKLLIQFQNNGVVDDSQLPKDRFSAERLKGVDSTLKIQPAKLEDSAVYLCASSYRQGQYGYTFGSGTRLTVV.